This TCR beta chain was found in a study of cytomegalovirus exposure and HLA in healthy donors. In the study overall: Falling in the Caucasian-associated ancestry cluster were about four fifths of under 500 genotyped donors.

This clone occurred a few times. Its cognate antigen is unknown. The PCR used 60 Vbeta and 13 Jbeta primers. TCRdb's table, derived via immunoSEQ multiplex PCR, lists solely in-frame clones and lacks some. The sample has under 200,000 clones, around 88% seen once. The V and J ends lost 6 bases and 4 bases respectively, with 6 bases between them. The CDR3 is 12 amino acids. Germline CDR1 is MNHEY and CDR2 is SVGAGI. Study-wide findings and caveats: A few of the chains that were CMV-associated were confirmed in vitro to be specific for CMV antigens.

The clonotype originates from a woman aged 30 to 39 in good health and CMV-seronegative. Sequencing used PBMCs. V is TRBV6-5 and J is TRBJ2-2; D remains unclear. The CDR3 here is CASRYLTGELFF. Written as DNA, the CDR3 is TGTGCCAGCAGATACCTCACCGGGGAGCTGTTTTTT.